A single sample is the source of the 27 T cell receptor beta chains below, sequenced in a study of technical replicates of blood from a handful of donors. Only in-frame clones appear in the TCRdb table, and some are missing; sequencing was by immunoSEQ multiplex PCR. Among about 80,000 clones, approximately 94% were seen once, and the ten largest hold 0.38%. Specimen: T cells isolated from PBMCs. These receptors all come from a human donor in good health.

To note about this clone: The junction and the germline gene differ at one end; a read error may be behind it. CDR3 residues: CAWTIDRGDPRWF. The CDR3 DNA reads TGTGCCTGGACCATAGACAGGGGGGATCCCAGGTGGTTC. V and J are TRBV30 and TRBJ2-7; 9 bases match TRBD1. The germline V gene has CDR1 GTSNPN and CDR2 SVGIG (reference sequence). The CDR3 is made up of 13 amino acids.

The J gene is TRBJ2-5, the V gene TRBV19, with a possible D match to TRBD1 (5 bases). V shed 4 bases and J shed 2 bases, with 14 bases lying between them. The CDR3 has 15 residues. The V gene's germline CDR1 is LNHDA and CDR2 SQIVND (reference sequence). In DNA, the CDR3 is TGTGCCAGTAGTAAAGGGGCAGGGATGCAAGAGACCCAGTACTTC. Translating gives CASSKGAGMQETQYF.

Only a few counts were recorded for this clone. The chain links TRBV5-6 to TRBJ2-4; possibly TRBD2 for D (5 bases). CDR3 size: 14 residues. V lost 0 bases to trimming and J lost 7 bases, with 11 bases between them. In germline, CDR1 is SGHDT, CDR2 YYEEEE. The CDR3 region is CASSLVAGGNIQYF. As DNA, the CDR3 is TGTGCCAGCAGCTTGGTCGCGGGCGGCAACATTCAGTACTTC.

This clone was recorded once. The chain uses TRBV9 and TRBJ1-2, with D possibly being TRBD1 (5 bases). The CDR3 has 15 amino acids. In germline, CDR1 is SGDLS, CDR2 YYNGEE. V was trimmed by 0 bases and J by 4 bases, leaving 13 bases between them. The CDR3 sequence is CASSVAPGHSYGYTF. CDR3 sequence (DNA): TGTGCCAGCAGCGTAGCTCCCGGACACAGCTATGGCTACACCTTC.

This clone was observed once. The rearrangement links TRBV20-1 to TRBJ2-7; D remains ambiguous. V was clipped by 2 bases and J by 10 bases, with 12 bases between them. CDR3 size: 11 residues. Germline values: CDR1 DFQATT, CDR2 SNEGSKA (reference sequence). In DNA, the CDR3 is TGCAGTGCTAGATCCTCATACGGTCAGTACTTC. Translation gives CSARSSYGQYF.

This clone was seen once. J is TRBJ2-4 and V is TRBV7-2; 8 bases are shared with TRBD2. Germline CDR1 reads SGHTA; CDR2 reads FQGNSA. The CDR3 sequence is 15 residues long. The V segment lost 5 bases and the J segment 7 bases; nucleotides outside the gene matches: 10. Written as DNA, the CDR3 is TGTGCCAGCAGCACCACTAGCGGCTCGGGTAACATTCAGTACTTC. Translation: CASSTTSGSGNIQYF.

The chain has TRBV5-1 and TRBJ2-1, with 13 positions matching TRBD2. The V gene end was trimmed by 4 bases and the J gene end by 9 bases; junction bases not matched to a gene: 4. The CDR3 has 14 amino acids. Looked up from germline, CDR1 is SGHRS and CDR2 is YFSETQ. CDR3 DNA: TGCGCCAGCAGCCTATGGACTAGCGGGGGTGAGCAGTTCTTC. Its protein is CASSLWTSGGEQFF.

This clone was picked up one time. The rearrangement links TRBV2 to TRBJ2-1, with 11 bases fitting TRBD2. The CDR3 is 16 amino acids. Germline CDR1 is SNHLY and CDR2 is FYNNEI. Trimming cost V 7 bases and J 6 bases; bases outside gene matches: 11. The CDR3 DNA reads as TGTGCCAGCACCGTAGCGGGAGGGCCTTTGCGCAATGAGCAGTTCTTC. This gives the protein CASTVAGGPLRNEQFF.

The V gene is TRBV7-8, the J gene TRBJ2-7; tentative D call: TRBD1 (7 bases). This CDR3 has 15 residues. Per germline, CDR1 SGHVS and CDR2 FQNEAQ. Trimming took 3 bases from V and 6 from J, leaving 18 bases between them. The CDR3 region has the DNA TGTGCCAGCAGCTTTGACAGGGAGGTCCAGGGCGAGCAGTACTTC. This codes for CASSFDREVQGEQYF. The variable domain in full, with the rest retrieved from reference TRBV7-8 and TRBJ2-7, is GAGVSQSPRYKVAKRGQDVALRCDPISGHVSLFWYQQALGQGPEFLTYFQNEAQLDKSGLPSDRFFAERPEGSVSTLKIQRTQQEDSAVYLCASSFDREVQGEQYFGPGTRLTVT.

The chain combines TRBV28 with TRBJ1-3; the D gene is possibly TRBD1 (5 bases). Germline V gene data show CDR1 as MDHEN and CDR2 as SYDVKM. V lost 2 bases and J lost 5, with 13 bases in between. The CDR3 extends over 15 amino acids. The CDR3 DNA follows: TGTGCCAGCAGTTTAGGAGGGGAGGGGCGAAACACCATATATTTT. Protein product: CASSLGGEGRNTIYF. Based on the CDR3 plus reference TRBV28 and TRBJ1-3, the full variable domain is DVKVTQSSRYLVKRTGEKVFLECVQDMDHENMFWYRQDPGLGLRLIYFSYDVKMKEKGDIPEGYSVSREKKERFSLILESASTNQTSMYLCASSLGGEGRNTIYFGEGSWLTVV.

The chain combines TRBV11-1 with TRBJ1-5; TRBD1 might be the D (5 bases). The germline CDR1 and CDR2 sequences are SGHAT and FQDESV (reference sequence). V lost 5 bases, J lost 7 bases, and 18 bases lay in between. The CDR3 runs to 15 residues. The CDR3 DNA sequence: TGTGCCAGCAGCCAAGGTCGGGGGGAAGGACAGCCCCAGCATTTT. It yields the protein CASSQGRGEGQPQHF.

The chain is built from TRBV27 and TRBJ1-1; possible D gene TRBD1, 6 bases. V lost 1 base to trimming and J lost 3 bases, with 12 bases between them. Germline loops: CDR1 MNHEY, CDR2 SMNVEV (reference sequence). The CDR3 is 15 amino acids. CDR3 in DNA: TGTGCCAGCAGTTTATTCTGGGGGCGGGACACTGAAGCTTTCTTT. Translating it yields CASSLFWGRDTEAFF.

This clone was observed a few times. This chain uses TRBV2 with TRBJ1-1, with a possible D match to TRBD1 (6 bases). The CDR3 has 13 amino acids. Germline loops: CDR1 SNHLY, CDR2 FYNNEI. The V gene lost 0 bases and the J gene lost 10 bases, with 12 bases spanning the gap. This CDR3 is CASSEARGRLAFF. The CDR3 DNA reads TGTGCCAGCAGTGAAGCGCGGGGGCGCCTAGCTTTCTTT. The whole variable domain, remainder taken from reference TRBV2 and TRBJ1-1, is EPEVTQTPSHQVTQMGQEVILRCVPISNHLYFYWYRQILGQKVEFLVSFYNNEISEKSEIFDDQFSVERPDGSNFTLKIRSTKLEDSAMYFCASSEARGRLAFFGQGTRLTVV.

The chain uses TRBV27 and TRBJ2-7; possibly TRBD1 for D (6 bases). The germline CDR1 and CDR2 sequences are MNHEY and SMNVEV (reference sequence). The CDR3 is made up of 14 amino acids. V lost 2 bases and J 0 bases, leaving 8 bases between the germline ends. The CDR3 loop is CASSLGQYSYEQYF. The CDR3, as DNA: TGTGCCAGCAGTTTAGGACAGTACTCCTACGAGCAGTACTTC.

The V and J genes are TRBV28 and TRBJ2-6, with D possibly TRBD1 on 5 matching bases. V shed 6 bases and J shed 0 bases, with 33 bases lying between them. The length of the CDR3 is 23 residues. In germline, CDR1 is MDHEN, CDR2 SYDVKM. The CDR3 DNA reads as TGTGCCAGCAGCCCCCTCTTCCGACAGCCATTCACCCGTCGAAACTCTGGGGCCAACGTCCTGACTTTC. Amino acids: CASSPLFRQPFTRRNSGANVLTF.

This chain joins TRBV4-2 and TRBJ1-4, with 8 nucleotides matching TRBD1. V gave up 4 bases and J gave up 8 bases; unmatched junction bases: 9. This CDR3 region has 15 residues. The germline V gene has CDR1 LGHNA and CDR2 YNFKEQ. CDR3 residues: CASSPDPRGREKLFF. In nucleotides, the CDR3 is TGTGCCAGCAGCCCAGACCCCAGGGGGCGCGAAAAACTGTTTTTT.

The V and J genes are TRBV4-1 and TRBJ1-1, with 9 bases aligning to TRBD1. V lost 5 bases to trimming and J lost 5 bases; unmatched junction nucleotides: 3. CDR1 is MGHRA, CDR2 YSYEKL, per germline. CDR3 size: 13 residues. Written as DNA, the CDR3 is TGCGCCAGCAGCTTGACAGGGGGGACTGAAGCTTTCTTT. Its protein is CASSLTGGTEAFF.

The chain uses TRBV4-1 and TRBJ1-5; 7 nucleotides align to TRBD1. Trimming took 1 base from V and 4 from J; bases not matched to a gene: 10. The CDR3 consists of 17 residues. Germline CDR1 MGHRA, CDR2 YSYEKL. CDR3 region: CASSQGRQGPSNQPQHF. The DNA for the CDR3 is TGCGCCAGCAGCCAAGGAAGACAGGGTCCGTCGAATCAGCCCCAGCATTTT.

V usage is TRBV9 and J usage is TRBJ2-7, with 8 positions matching TRBD2. CDR1 is SGDLS and CDR2 is YYNGEE in the germline V gene. This CDR3 has 14 residues. With 4 bases clipped from V and 3 bases from J, the junction kept 6 bases outside the gene matches. In nucleotides, the CDR3 is TGTGCCAGCAGCCCGGGGGGGGGTAGCTACGAGCAGTACTTC. Residues: CASSPGGGSYEQYF.

The chain carries TRBV5-1 and TRBJ2-7; D is uncertain. This CDR3 is 14 amino acids long. In germline, CDR1 is SGHRS, CDR2 YFSETQ. V lost 1 base and J lost 0, with 8 bases in between. CDR3 DNA sequence: TGCGCCAGCAGCTTGACTACGAGCTCCTACGAGCAGTACTTC. Translating gives CASSLTTSSYEQYF. Full variable domain (outside the CDR3, taken from reference TRBV5-1 and TRBJ2-7): KAGVTQTPRYLIKTRGQQVTLSCSPISGHRSVSWYQQTPGQGLQFLFEYFSETQRNKGNFPGRFSGRQFSNSRSEMNVSTLELGDSALYLCASSLTTSSYEQYFGPGTRLTVT.

V usage is TRBV7-2 and J usage is TRBJ1-5, with TRBD1 matching 8 bases. Germline loops: CDR1 SGHTA, CDR2 FQGNSA. CDR3 size: 14 residues. The V segment lost 5 bases and the J segment 3 bases; nucleotides outside the gene matches: 3. CDR3 sequence: CASSPGGFNQPQHF. The CDR3, as DNA: TGTGCCAGCAGCCCAGGGGGCTTCAATCAGCCCCAGCATTTT.

V usage is TRBV5-4 and J usage is TRBJ2-1; D ambiguous. This CDR3 contains 12 residues. CDR1 and CDR2 from the germline V gene are SGHNT and YYREEE (reference sequence). Trimming took off 7 bases at V and 5 bases at J, with 10 bases between the two ends. CDR3 region: CASEEANNEQFF. The DNA of the CDR3 is TGTGCCAGCGAAGAGGCGAACAATGAGCAGTTCTTC.

The rearrangement links TRBV4-1 to TRBJ1-2; 11 nucleotides agree with TRBD1. The CDR3 is 17 amino acids. Germline V gene data show CDR1 as MGHRA and CDR2 as YSYEKL. With 0 bases clipped from V and 4 bases from J, the junction kept 7 bases outside the gene matches. CDR3 loop: CASSQDSSGTGGYGYTF. CDR3 DNA: TGCGCCAGCAGCCAAGATTCGTCCGGGACAGGGGGCTATGGCTACACCTTC.

The gene calls are TRBV11-3 and TRBJ2-7; D unresolved. The germline V and J ends were trimmed by 5 bases and 3 bases, with 14 bases remaining between them. Germline CDR1 SGHNT, CDR2 YENEEA. The CDR3 runs 14 residues. The CDR3 coding sequence is TGTGCCAGCAGCCCTCTTCGGGTGAGCTACGAGCAGTACTTC. Its protein product is CASSPLRVSYEQYF.

The rearrangement joins TRBV11-3 to TRBJ1-1; the D is unclear. V was pared by 5 bases and J by 3 bases, with 10 bases between. The length of the CDR3 is 13 residues. The germline gives CDR1 SGHNT, CDR2 YENEEA. CDR3 DNA: TGTGCCAGCAGCGGAGTCCCCTACACTGAAGCTTTCTTT. This codes for CASSGVPYTEAFF. Full variable domain (outside the CDR3, taken from reference TRBV11-3 and TRBJ1-1): EAGVVQSPRYKIIEKKQPVAFWCNPISGHNTLYWYLQNLGQGPELLIRYENEEAVDDSQLPKDRFSAERLKGVDSTLKIQPAELGDSAVYLCASSGVPYTEAFFGQGTRLTVV.

The chain has TRBV7-6 and TRBJ2-1; 7 nucleotides match TRBD1. The V gene end was trimmed by 1 base and the J gene end by 2 bases; junction bases not matched to a gene: 2. CDR1 is SGHVS and CDR2 is FNYEAQ in the germline V gene. This CDR3 is built from 15 residues. The CDR3 spells CASSLGQGAYNEQFF. The CDR3 coding sequence is TGTGCCAGCAGCTTAGGTCAGGGGGCCTACAATGAGCAGTTCTTC.

The chain combines TRBV25-1 with TRBJ2-1, with TRBD1 matching over 8 bases. This CDR3 has 14 amino acids. With V trimmed by 4 bases and J by 4 bases, 3 bases remained unmatched. The V gene's germline CDR1 is MGHDK and CDR2 SYGVNS. The CDR3 sequence is CASSGRTGYNEQFF. Here the CDR3 DNA reads TGTGCCAGCAGTGGCAGGACAGGGTACAATGAGCAGTTCTTC.